Presented here are 26 T cell receptor beta chains from one specimen sequenced in a study of CD8+ T cells in alopecia areata. Investigators isolated RNA and reverse transcribed it into cDNA to act as the sequencing template. Clones were sequenced by immunoSEQ multiplex PCR, and TCRdb holds only the in-frame ones, with some missing. Of around 150,000 clones in the sample, less than 65% were seen once. The material sequenced was CD8+ T cells sorted from blood. These receptors originate from a human donor in good health.

The chain carries TRBV4-1 and TRBJ2-1; a weak D match, TRBD2 (6 bases). Trimming pared 5 bases from V and 0 bases from J, leaving 11 bases between. The germline V gene encodes CDR1 MGHRA and CDR2 YSYEKL. The CDR3 consists of 15 residues. As DNA, the CDR3 is TGCGCCAGCAGCTGGGGACTGCTCTCCTACAATGAGCAGTTCTTC. Encoded protein: CASSWGLLSYNEQFF.

This clone occurred a few times. The chain has TRBV11-2 and TRBJ2-1, with D possibly matching TRBD2 (6 bases). This CDR3 comprises 13 residues. V lost 4 bases and J lost 7, with 11 bases in between. CDR1 is SGHAT, CDR2 FQNNGV, per germline. CDR3 sequence (DNA): TGTGCCAGCAGCTCCGGGACTGTAAATGAGCAGTTCTTC. Translating gives CASSSGTVNEQFF.

This clone was seen just once. The rearrangement joins TRBV7-2 to TRBJ2-7; D not certain. V lost 3 bases and J 5 bases, leaving 14 bases between the germline ends. CDR1 and CDR2 from the germline V gene are SGHTA and FQGNSA. The CDR3 spans 14 residues. The CDR3 is CASSFLRSYHEQYF. In DNA, the CDR3 is TGTGCCAGCAGCTTCCTTCGGAGTTACCACGAGCAGTACTTC.

Here the CDR3 reads CASSLTEDTQYF. The CDR3 DNA follows: TGCGCCAGCAGCTTGACGGAAGATACGCAGTATTTT. The chain links TRBV5-1 to TRBJ2-3; D ambiguous. The germline CDR1 and CDR2 sequences are SGHRS and YFSETQ. The CDR3 is 12 residues long. Trimming stripped 1 base from V and 5 bases from J, with 5 bases between.

This sequence joins TRBV7-9 and TRBJ2-7; TRBD2 agrees at 9 bases. The junction had 13 bases not matched to a gene; V was cut back by 4 bases and J by 6 bases. Germline V lookup: CDR1 SEHNR, CDR2 FQNEAQ (reference sequence). The CDR3 sequence is 16 residues long. Here the CDR3 reads CASSSPLSGGTREQYF. The CDR3 nucleotides read TGTGCCAGCAGCTCCCCCCTTAGCGGGGGTACGCGCGAGCAGTACTTC.

This clone has more than one count but fewer than ten. The chain employs TRBV7-8 and TRBJ2-1; 8 bases map to TRBD1. Germline V lookup: CDR1 SGHVS, CDR2 FQNEAQ. The ends lost 1 base at V and 4 bases at J; junction bases unmatched: 0. The CDR3 runs 14 residues. The CDR3: CASSLGTGYNEQFF. The CDR3 DNA follows: TGTGCCAGCAGCTTAGGGACAGGGTACAATGAGCAGTTCTTC.

Turning to this clone: The junction and the germline gene differ at one end; a read error may be behind it. The chain has TRBV28 and TRBJ2-5; 10 nucleotides line up with TRBD1. The length of the CDR3 is 14 residues. The germline V gene has CDR1 MDHEN and CDR2 SYDVKM. CDR3 residues: CASSIQTGQGDRNF. The CDR3 bases are TGTGCCAGCAGTATCCAGACCGGACAGGGGGACAGGAACTTC. Variable domain in full (rest from reference TRBV28 and TRBJ2-5): DVKVTQSSRYLVKRTGEKVFLECVQDMDHENMFWYRQDPGLGLRLIYFSYDVKMKEKGDIPEGYSVSREKKERFSLILESASTNQTSMYLCASSIQTGQGDRNFGPGTRLLVL.

The chain uses TRBV6-5 and TRBJ2-5; weak D call: TRBD1 (6 bases). The CDR3 length is 14 residues. V lost 5 bases, J lost 5 bases, and 15 bases lay in between. Germline V gene lookup returns CDR1 MNHEY and CDR2 SVGAGI. The CDR3 sequence: CASSHGTSSETQYF. The CDR3 DNA is TGTGCCAGCAGTCACGGGACATCGTCCGAGACCCAGTACTTC.

The chain joins TRBV29-1 to TRBJ2-6; 11 nucleotides match TRBD1. The trim removed 6 bases at V and 0 bases at J, leaving 7 bases unmatched. The CDR3 is 17 amino acids. Germline-derived CDR1 and CDR2 are SQVTM and ANQGSEA. CDR3 nucleotides: TGCAGCGTCCTGGACAGGGGGCCGTTCTCTGGGGCCAACGTCCTGACTTTC. Residues: CSVLDRGPFSGANVLTF. Full variable domain (remainder filled in from reference TRBV29-1 and TRBJ2-6): SAVISQKPSRDICQRGTSLTIQCQVDSQVTMMFWYRQQPGQSLTLIATANQGSEATYESGFVIDKFPISRPNLTFSTLTVSNMSPEDSSIYLCSVLDRGPFSGANVLTFGAGSRLTVL.

CDR3 nucleotides: TGTGCCAGCAGTGAGGGTGGGACTGAAGCTTTCTTT. Protein: CASSEGGTEAFF. V gene TRBV25-1 combines with J gene TRBJ1-1; D remains ambiguous. V was cut by 3 bases and J by 5 bases, with 7 bases left in between. Germline V gene data show CDR1 as MGHDK and CDR2 as SYGVNS. This CDR3 is 12 amino acids long.

This clone was observed a few times. J is TRBJ1-5 and V is TRBV28, with D unclear. Germline lookup yields CDR1 MDHEN and CDR2 SYDVKM. The V gene lost 8 bases and the J gene lost 4 bases, with 9 bases spanning the gap. The CDR3 length is 12 residues. The CDR3, as DNA: TGTGCCAGCGGCGAGGTAAATCAGCCCCAGCATTTT. Translation: CASGEVNQPQHF.

The chain combines TRBV29-1 with TRBJ2-1; D could derive from TRBD1 or TRBD2 (5 bases each). CDR1 and CDR2 (germline): SQVTM, ANQGSEA. The CDR3 is 14 amino acids. The CDR3 DNA reads as TGCAGTACCTCCGGGGACCCACTATACAATGAGCAGTTCTTC. Its protein is CSTSGDPLYNEQFF.

The chain combines TRBV4-1 with TRBJ1-5; a weak D match, TRBD1 (6 bases). Trimming removed 0 bases at V and 5 bases at J, with 23 bases between. Germline V gives CDR1 MGHRA, CDR2 YSYEKL. This CDR3 has 19 amino acids. CDR3 residues: CASSQDPITITGHHQPQHF. CDR3 bases: TGCGCCAGCAGCCAAGACCCGATCACAATAACAGGGCATCATCAGCCCCAGCATTTT.

V gene TRBV11-2 combines with J gene TRBJ2-7; D is possibly TRBD1 (6 bases). The CDR3 contains 14 residues. V was clipped by 1 base and J by 2 bases, with 9 bases between them. Germline-derived CDR1 and CDR2 are SGHAT and FQNNGV. The CDR3 region is CASSLGQGPYEQYF. The CDR3 nucleotides read TGTGCCAGCAGCTTAGGTCAGGGGCCCTACGAGCAGTACTTC.

This chain uses TRBV28 with TRBJ1-5; perhaps TRBD1 as D (5 bases). Germline CDR1 MDHEN, CDR2 SYDVKM. Trimming cost V 3 bases and J 7 bases, with 13 bases left between them. CDR3 length: 14 residues. DNA for the CDR3: TGTGCCAGCAGTTTCCCAAGACAGTCGCAGCCCCAGCATTTT. Its translation: CASSFPRQSQPQHF.

CDR3 DNA sequence: TGCAGCGTTGAAGATACCGGTTTTGCCTACACCTTC. Its protein product is CSVEDTGFAYTF. V and J are TRBV29-1 and TRBJ1-2; no definite D call. This CDR3 spans 12 amino acids. Looked up from germline, CDR1 is SQVTM and CDR2 is ANQGSEA. Deletions cut 0 bases from V and 10 bases from J, with 12 bases between. The variable domain in full, with the rest retrieved from reference TRBV29-1 and TRBJ1-2, is SAVISQKPSRDICQRGTSLTIQCQVDSQVTMMFWYRQQPGQSLTLIATANQGSEATYESGFVIDKFPISRPNLTFSTLTVSNMSPEDSSIYLCSVEDTGFAYTFGSGTRLTVV.

This rearrangement joins TRBV7-9 to TRBJ1-4; the match to TRBD1 covers 7 bases. J lost 5 bases, V lost 5 bases, and 5 bases had no gene match. Germline V lookup: CDR1 SEHNR, CDR2 FQNEAQ (reference sequence). The CDR3 length is 14 residues. The CDR3 DNA follows: TGTGCCAGCAGCCCAGGGGGAACGAATGAAAAACTGTTTTTT. The encoded protein is CASSPGGTNEKLFF.

This chain uses TRBV28 with TRBJ2-7; D is possibly TRBD1 (5 bases). CDR3 size: 14 residues. CDR1 MDHEN and CDR2 SYDVKM come from the germline V gene. V lost 4 bases and J 3 bases, leaving 13 bases between the germline ends. Here the CDR3 DNA reads TGTGCCAGCAGTTCCAGGGTTATGGGCTACGAGCAGTACTTC. Residues: CASSSRVMGYEQYF. The full variable domain, completed using reference TRBV28 and TRBJ2-7, is DVKVTQSSRYLVKRTGEKVFLECVQDMDHENMFWYRQDPGLGLRLIYFSYDVKMKEKGDIPEGYSVSREKKERFSLILESASTNQTSMYLCASSSRVMGYEQYFGPGTRLTVT.

The chain combines TRBV27 with TRBJ2-7, with D perhaps TRBD1 (5 bases). CDR3 length: 13 amino acids. The germline V gene encodes CDR1 MNHEY and CDR2 SMNVEV (reference sequence). The V end was cut by 6 bases, the J end by 3 bases, with 12 bases between. The CDR3 spells CASSTKDSYEQYF. The CDR3 coding sequence is TGTGCCAGCAGCACCAAAGACAGCTACGAGCAGTACTTC.

This sequence joins TRBV27 and TRBJ1-5; D may be TRBD1 (5 bases). This CDR3 contains 14 residues. Germline-derived CDR1 and CDR2 are MNHEY and SMNVEV (reference sequence). V was clipped by 1 base and J by 4 bases, with 8 bases between them. The CDR3 region has the DNA TGTGCCAGCAGTTTATTTCAGGGAAATCAGCCCCAGCATTTT. Translation gives CASSLFQGNQPQHF.

The chain uses TRBV5-1 and TRBJ1-5; TRBD1 is a possible D gene (5 bases). Germline-derived CDR1 and CDR2 are SGHRS and YFSETQ. This CDR3 contains 15 residues. V was cut by 2 bases and J by 4 bases, with 13 bases left in between. CDR3 amino acids: CASSFLGGGNQPQHF. Here the CDR3 DNA reads TGCGCCAGCAGCTTCCTCGGGGGTGGGAATCAGCCCCAGCATTTT. Full variable domain (rest looked up from reference TRBV5-1 and TRBJ1-5): KAGVTQTPRYLIKTRGQQVTLSCSPISGHRSVSWYQQTPGQGLQFLFEYFSETQRNKGNFPGRFSGRQFSNSRSEMNVSTLELGDSALYLCASSFLGGGNQPQHFGDGTRLSIL.

The V gene is TRBV11-2, the J gene TRBJ2-1; 7 bases line up with TRBD1. J lost 7 bases, V lost 1 base, and 4 bases had no gene match. The CDR3 totals 14 residues. Germline lookup yields CDR1 SGHAT and CDR2 FQNNGV. For the CDR3, the DNA is TGTGCCAGCAGCTTAGTGCAGGGACAGAATGAGCAGTTCTTC. Its protein product is CASSLVQGQNEQFF.

This clone turned up a few times. The chain combines TRBV29-1 with TRBJ1-1; D ambiguous. CDR3 length: 12 residues. CDR1 and CDR2 from the germline V gene are SQVTM and ANQGSEA. Trimming cost V 0 bases and J 7 bases, with 9 bases left between them. The CDR3 loop reads CSVEDGRFEAFF. Written as DNA, the CDR3 is TGCAGCGTTGAAGATGGTCGGTTTGAAGCTTTCTTT.

The chain carries TRBV28 and TRBJ2-7; tentative D call: TRBD1 (5 bases). V gave up 2 bases and J gave up 7 bases, with 18 bases separating them. Germline V gene sequence: CDR1 MDHEN, CDR2 SYDVKM. There are 15 residues in the CDR3. CDR3 residues: CASSLTGTPSLEQYF. Here the CDR3 DNA reads TGTGCCAGCAGTTTAACAGGAACCCCTTCACTTGAGCAGTACTTC. The full variable domain, rest sourced from reference TRBV28 and TRBJ2-7, is DVKVTQSSRYLVKRTGEKVFLECVQDMDHENMFWYRQDPGLGLRLIYFSYDVKMKEKGDIPEGYSVSREKKERFSLILESASTNQTSMYLCASSLTGTPSLEQYFGPGTRLTVT.

The rearrangement joins TRBV7-9 to TRBJ2-7, with 10 bases identical to TRBD1. The CDR3 extends over 13 amino acids. Germline CDR1 and CDR2: SEHNR and FQNEAQ (reference sequence). J was trimmed by 3 bases and V by 5 bases; bases with no gene match: 1. As DNA, the CDR3 is TGTGCCAGCAGCCGGACAGGGGGCTACGAGCAGTACTTC. Residues: CASSRTGGYEQYF.

This clone occurred a few times. The chain combines TRBV7-9 with TRBJ2-5; 12 bases match TRBD2. The CDR3 covers 16 residues. The J segment lost 4 bases and the V segment lost 2 bases, leaving 5 bases of the junction unmatched. Germline V gives CDR1 SEHNR, CDR2 FQNEAQ (reference sequence). The CDR3 sequence: CASSLLAGGPGETQYF. CDR3 nucleotides: TGTGCCAGCAGCTTACTAGCGGGAGGGCCAGGAGAGACCCAGTACTTC.